The sequence of this TCR beta chain was determined in a study of cytomegalovirus exposure and HLA in healthy donors. For the study at large: Within the Caucasian-associated ancestry cluster were 65% to 85% of the approximately 390 genotyped donors.

As concerns this clone: One junction end does not reproduce the germline sequence, and a read error may be involved.

This CDR3 is built from 16 residues. Per the germline V gene, CDR1 is SEHNR and CDR2 is FQNEAQ (reference sequence). Donors were nominally healthy when sampled, though unrecorded immune exposures were likely. Both 60 Vbeta primers and 13 Jbeta primers went into the PCR. Libraries were prepared by immunoSEQ multiplex PCR; TCRdb keeps only in-frame clonotypes and omits some of them. Counted here are fewer than 200,000 clones, almost 85% occurring once; the ten biggest clones make up around 0.46%. The sequenced material came from PBMCs. The J gene is TRBJ1-5, the V gene TRBV7-9, with D possibly being TRBD1 (5 bases). This TCR was sampled from a woman aged 50 to 65 in good health and CMV-seronegative. The CDR3: CSSSLIWGYSNQPQHF. CDR3 bases: TGTTCCAGCAGCTTAATCTGGGGCTATAGCAATCAGCCCCAGCATTTT.